This T cell receptor (beta chain) is drawn from a study of Graves' ophthalmopathy and Graves' hyperthyroidism. Study-level points and caveats: A majority of expanded thyroid clonotypes exceeding 0.001 frequency were likewise present in blood. Sensitivity of roughly 64% and specificity of 72% to 80% were achieved by the model that predicted ophthalmopathy progression. Distinction of ophthalmopathy from stable hyperthyroidism by a 13-signature model reached 85% to 90% sensitivity and 81.08% specificity.

RNA transcripts served as template for amplifying TCR beta CDR3 sequences. RT-PCR in the first round used HTBI primers; a second-round multiplex PCR followed. TCRdb used MiXCR to reprocess the multiplex PCR reads, holding one entry per CDR3 protein. Seen here are 1 million to 1.3 million distinct CDR3 sequences, 35% to 45% observed once, and the top ten hold over 8.5%. After removal of 9 bases from V and 0 bases from J, the junction contained 10 bases not matched to a gene. CDR1 MNHNS and CDR2 SASEGT come from the germline V gene. This CDR3 is 17 amino acids long. About this clonotype: Its specificity is unknown.

The rearrangement links TRBV6-1 to TRBJ2-6; 8 bases fit TRBD2. This clonotype was obtained from an adult man with Graves' hyperthyroidism. Material: peripheral blood or thyroid tissue (not recorded which). CDR3 sequence (DNA): TGTGCCAGTGCGGGAGGCACATACCACTCTGGGGCCAACGTCCTGACTTTC. Translated, it gives CASAGGTYHSGANVLTF.